The 28 T cell receptor beta chains reported below all come from one sample, sequenced in a study of T-cell memory formation after mild COVID-19. A single record per CDR3 protein comes from TCRdb applying MiXCR to the 5' RACE reads. Among approximately 560,000 distinct CDR3 sequences listed, approximately 15% were seen once. The sequenced sample consisted of PBMCs or a T cell subset sorted from them (not recorded which). Receptors were obtained from an adult woman who had mild COVID-19 (a few samples of this study predate the infection). Cell type and time point are not known.

This clonotype was recorded only once. V and J are TRBV4-1 and TRBJ1-2; the match to TRBD1 covers 8 bases. J lost 3 bases, V lost 3 bases, and 6 bases had no gene match. Germline lookup yields CDR1 MGHRA and CDR2 YSYEKL. CDR3 length: 15 amino acids. CDR3 sequence reads: CASSHVGTGDYGYTF. The CDR3, as DNA: TGCGCCAGCAGCCACGTTGGGACAGGTGACTATGGCTACACCTTC.

The J gene is TRBJ2-1, the V gene TRBV6-2 or TRBV6-3, with D maybe TRBD1 (6 bases). Germline assignment: CDR1 MNHEY and CDR2 SVGEGT. This CDR3 is 15 amino acids long. V lost 4 bases and J 2 bases, leaving 12 bases between the germline ends. The CDR3 loop is CASSFRGGTYNEQFF. The CDR3 bases are TGTGCCAGCAGTTTCAGGGGCGGCACCTACAATGAGCAGTTCTTC.

This clonotype was detected only a few times. The chain combines TRBV4-1 with TRBJ2-2; D is unclear. This CDR3 has 17 amino acids. The V gene lost 0 bases and the J gene lost 0 bases, with 11 bases spanning the gap. Per germline, CDR1 MGHRA and CDR2 YSYEKL. The CDR3 is CASSQEQLGTNTGELFF. The CDR3 DNA reads as TGCGCCAGCAGCCAAGAGCAGCTGGGCACGAACACCGGGGAGCTGTTTTTT.

V gene TRBV4-3 combines with J gene TRBJ2-2, with unresolved D. CDR3 length: 18 residues. CDR1 LGHNA and CDR2 YSLEER come from the germline V gene. V lost 0 bases and J lost 3, with 17 bases in between. Here the CDR3 DNA reads TGCGCCAGCAGCCAAGATCCCGACACACACCTCTACACCGGGGAGCTGTTTTTT. Translation: CASSQDPDTHLYTGELFF.

This clonotype was seen more than once but under ten times. This chain links TRBV4-3 with TRBJ2-2, with a weak D call TRBD2 (5 bases). Germline CDR1 is LGHNA and CDR2 is YSLEER. V lost 0 bases to trimming and J lost 7 bases, with 15 bases between them. The CDR3 has 16 residues. In DNA form, the CDR3 reads TGCGCCAGCAGCCAAGATCAATTAGCGAGAGACGGGGAGCTGTTTTTT. Its protein is CASSQDQLARDGELFF.

This chain links TRBV12-3 or TRBV12-4 with TRBJ2-7; D is unclear. CDR3 size: 13 residues. Deletions cut 2 bases from V and 2 bases from J, with 7 bases between. The CDR3 DNA reads TGTGCCAGCAGTTTATCCACTCCCTACGAGCAGTACTTC. Protein product: CASSLSTPYEQYF.

The chain employs TRBV12-3 or TRBV12-4 and TRBJ2-2; tentatively, D is TRBD1 (7 bases). The V end was cut by 6 bases, the J end by 8 bases, with 10 bases between. The CDR3 is made up of 12 amino acids. The CDR3: CASSSGGGELFF. Written as DNA, the CDR3 is TGTGCCAGCAGCTCAGGGGGGGGGGAGCTGTTTTTT.

This clonotype was detected only a few times. This sequence joins TRBV21-1 and TRBJ2-7. TRBV21-1 is shown as a pseudogene. CDR3 length equals 16 residues. The CDR3 nucleotides are TGTGCCAGCAGCTCCATTATCATACTTACGACCTACGAGCAGTACTTC. Amino acid sequence: CASSSIIILTTYEQYF.

This clonotype has a count of ten or more. The chain couples TRBV12-3 or TRBV12-4 to TRBJ1-2, with D possibly TRBD1 on 5 matching bases. The CDR3 is made up of 15 amino acids. V lost 8 bases and J lost 0, with 16 bases in between. CDR3 region: CASGAGLGPNYGYTF. Here the CDR3 DNA reads TGTGCCAGCGGCGCAGGGCTGGGTCCTAACTATGGCTACACCTTC.

A few counts support this clonotype. This chain joins TRBV7-9 and TRBJ1-2; TRBD1 matches 7 bases. CDR3 length equals 11 residues. The germline CDR1 and CDR2 sequences are SEHNR and FQNEAQ (reference sequence). With 4 bases clipped from V and 12 bases from J, the junction kept 5 bases outside the gene matches. The CDR3 spells CASSYRGRNTF. CDR3 in DNA: TGTGCCAGCAGCTATAGGGGGCGGAACACCTTC.

This clonotype has a handful of counts. The V call is TRBV7-2, the J call TRBJ2-1; 8 nucleotides agree with TRBD2. Germline values: CDR1 SGHTA, CDR2 FQGNSA. The CDR3 is 16 residues long. The J segment lost 3 bases and the V segment lost 6 bases, leaving 10 bases of the junction unmatched. CDR3 in amino acids: CASSFLGTRLYNEQFF. The DNA of the CDR3 is TGTGCCAGCAGTTTCCTCGGGACTAGGCTCTACAATGAGCAGTTCTTC.

The chain uses TRBV5-5 and TRBJ2-3; 12 nucleotides line up with TRBD1. The CDR3 totals 16 residues. The V gene's germline CDR1 is SGHKS and CDR2 YYEKEE (reference sequence). Trimming cost V 0 bases and J 3 bases; bases outside gene matches: 2. The CDR3 loop is CASSLEGQGATDTQYF. The CDR3 DNA follows: TGTGCCAGCAGCTTGGAGGGACAGGGGGCAACAGATACGCAGTATTTT.

The chain combines TRBV12-5 with TRBJ2-1; no reliable D call. V gave up 7 bases and J gave up 2 bases, with 15 bases separating them. CDR3 length: 15 amino acids. In germline, CDR1 is LGHNT, CDR2 FRNRAP. CDR3 region: CASATGWPAYNEQFF. DNA of the CDR3: TGTGCTAGTGCCACTGGATGGCCGGCCTACAATGAGCAGTTCTTC.

The chain carries TRBV12-3 or TRBV12-4 and TRBJ2-5; perhaps TRBD1 as D (6 bases). V lost 5 bases and J lost 5, with 18 bases in between. The CDR3 length is 15 residues. Written as DNA, the CDR3 is TGTGCCAGCAGTCAAATGGCAGGGGCCGGGGAGACCCAGTACTTC. This sequence encodes CASSQMAGAGETQYF.

The chain recombines TRBV25-1 with TRBJ2-2; 9 positions match TRBD1. There are 17 residues in the CDR3. Germline V gene sequence: CDR1 MGHDK, CDR2 SYGVNS. The junction had 20 bases not matched to a gene; V was cut back by 5 bases and J by 13 bases. The CDR3 sequence is CASSNRPPLQGAGVLFF. The CDR3 nucleotides are TGTGCCAGCAGTAACAGGCCCCCCTTACAGGGGGCGGGTGTGCTGTTTTTT.

This clonotype appeared a few times. The V call is TRBV15, the J call TRBJ1-5; D call uncertain. The CDR3 spans 15 residues. Deletions cut 3 bases from V and 1 base from J, with 10 bases between. CDR1 and CDR2 from the germline V gene are LNHNV and YYDKDF (reference sequence). The CDR3: CATSRVKNSNQPQHF. The CDR3 DNA follows: TGTGCCACCAGCAGGGTCAAAAACAGCAATCAGCCCCAGCATTTT.

This clonotype was counted a few times. The chain joins TRBV5-1 to TRBJ2-5, with 8 bases lining up with TRBD1. Trimming at V came to 4 bases and at J to 1 base, leaving 6 bases not matched to a gene. Germline values: CDR1 SGHRS, CDR2 YFSETQ. This CDR3 is 15 amino acids long. The chain's CDR3 is CASSGGQGFQETQYF. The CDR3 DNA follows: TGCGCCAGCAGCGGAGGACAGGGTTTCCAAGAGACCCAGTACTTC.

This clonotype has a handful of counts. V and J are TRBV4-1 and TRBJ2-7, with D perhaps TRBD2 (5 bases). The germline gives CDR1 MGHRA, CDR2 YSYEKL. Between the trimmed V and J ends, which lost 0 bases and 2 bases, there was a span of 11 bases. The CDR3 runs 15 residues. The CDR3 sequence is CASSQEEEVPYEQYF. Here the CDR3 DNA reads TGCGCCAGCAGCCAAGAGGAGGAGGTCCCCTACGAGCAGTACTTC.

This clonotype was seen more than once but under ten times. The genes are TRBV5-1 and TRBJ1-1; 8 bases line up with TRBD1. Germline CDR1 SGHRS, CDR2 YFSETQ. The length of the CDR3 is 16 residues. Trimming at V came to 0 bases and at J to 3 bases, leaving 7 bases not matched to a gene. The CDR3 sequence: CASSLGQGAVYTEAFF. The CDR3 region has the DNA TGCGCCAGCAGCTTGGGTCAGGGGGCGGTATACACTGAAGCTTTCTTT.

This clonotype was counted a few times. The chain employs TRBV24-1 and TRBJ2-3; 11 bases align to TRBD1. The V gene end was trimmed by 2 bases and the J gene end by 4 bases; junction bases not matched to a gene: 1. Germline lookup yields CDR1 KGHDR and CDR2 SFDVKD. The CDR3 is 15 residues long. The CDR3, as DNA: TGTGCCACCAGTGATTCGGACAGGGGGCCAGATACGCAGTATTTT. This sequence encodes CATSDSDRGPDTQYF.

This clonotype showed up many times. The CDR3 loop reads CASSPQGSNQPQHF. In DNA, the CDR3 is TGCGCCAGCAGCCCCCAGGGATCGAATCAGCCCCAGCATTTT. The rearrangement uses TRBV5-1 and TRBJ1-5, with a tentative D call TRBD1 (5 bases). The germline CDR1 and CDR2 sequences are SGHRS and YFSETQ. The CDR3 runs to 14 residues. V lost 4 bases, J lost 4 bases, and 12 bases lay in between.

This clonotype was counted ten times or more. CDR3 sequence reads: CSLRESGRGSYNEQFF. CDR3 nucleotides: TGCAGTCTCAGGGAGAGCGGGAGGGGCTCCTACAATGAGCAGTTCTTC. The V and J genes are TRBV20-1 and TRBJ2-1; 10 nucleotides align to TRBD2. With 8 bases clipped from V and 0 bases from J, the junction kept 10 bases outside the gene matches. CDR3 size: 16 residues. CDR1 is DFQATT and CDR2 is SNEGSKA in the germline V gene (reference sequence).

This clonotype was found a few times. In nucleotides, the CDR3 is TGCGCCAGCAGCCAATCCAGCGGCGTAGATACGCAGTATTTT. Translating gives CASSQSSGVDTQYF. This chain joins TRBV4-1 and TRBJ2-3; D is perhaps TRBD2 (5 bases). V was trimmed by 2 bases and J by 5 bases, leaving 11 bases between them. This CDR3 spans 14 amino acids. Germline values: CDR1 MGHRA, CDR2 YSYEKL.

This clonotype appeared a few times. This rearrangement joins TRBV10-2 to TRBJ1-6; D uncertain. The germline V and J ends were trimmed by 3 bases and 0 bases, with 6 bases remaining between them. Germline-derived CDR1 and CDR2 are WSHSY and SAAADI. CDR3 size: 15 residues. CDR3 sequence (DNA): TGCGCCAGCAGTGAAAAGAGCTCCTATAATTCACCCCTCCACTTT. Its translation is CASSEKSSYNSPLHF.

This clonotype was counted only a few times. V is TRBV20-1 and J is TRBJ2-4; D is tentatively TRBD1 or TRBD2 (5 bases each). The CDR3 covers 16 residues. V was shortened by 3 bases and J by 8 bases, with 23 bases between the two germline ends. CDR1 DFQATT and CDR2 SNEGSKA come from the germline V gene (reference sequence). The CDR3 loop reads CSASGVLGRGGDIQYF. The CDR3 nucleotides read TGCAGTGCTAGCGGGGTACTGGGGCGTGGGGGAGACATTCAGTACTTC.

This chain uses TRBV7-9 with TRBJ2-7; possibly TRBD1 or TRBD2 for D (5 bases each). The V end lost 0 bases, the J end lost 5 bases, and 20 bases lay between the germline ends. The CDR3 has 17 residues. The germline CDR1 and CDR2 sequences are SEHNR and FQNEAQ (reference sequence). CDR3 region: CASSLAPPPGVGDEQYF. Here the CDR3 DNA reads TGTGCCAGCAGCTTAGCGCCTCCGCCCGGGGTAGGGGACGAGCAGTACTTC.

CDR3 residues: CASSYAGTEQFF. The CDR3 DNA is TGTGCCAGCAGTTACGCCGGGACAGAGCAGTTCTTC. This chain joins TRBV6-5 and TRBJ2-1; tentatively, D is TRBD1 (6 bases). Germline V gene data show CDR1 as MNHEY and CDR2 as SVGAGI. The CDR3 loop spans 12 amino acids. V was cut by 2 bases and J by 10 bases, with 9 bases left in between.

The chain links TRBV19 to TRBJ2-1; a possible D gene is TRBD1 (6 bases). Germline V gene lookup returns CDR1 LNHDA and CDR2 SQIVND (reference sequence). V was clipped by 5 bases and J by 8 bases, with 16 bases between them. The CDR3 sequence is 14 residues long. This CDR3 is CASSHLTGPDEQFF. The DNA of the CDR3 is TGTGCCAGTAGTCATCTGACAGGACCAGATGAGCAGTTCTTC.